Detailed here is one T cell receptor beta chain. Its target is not known. Looked up from germline, CDR1 is SGDLS and CDR2 is YYNGEE. After removal of 0 bases from V and 2 bases from J, the junction contained 5 bases not matched to a gene. CDR3 length equals 15 residues. Amplification of TCR alpha and beta CDR3 regions from RNA used iRepertoire nested multiplex PCR. TCRdb reprocessed the multiplex PCR reads with MiXCR, giving one entry per CDR3 protein. The table shows over 100,000 distinct CDR3 sequences, with under 30% occurring only once. These data come from a study of glioma-infiltrating T cells. Broader study findings: Very few CDR3 sequences were shared between tissue and blood. Above-expected tissue-blood divergence occurred in all gliomas, most in low-grade ones.

Input material: glioma tissue, nonneoplastic brain tissue, or PBMCs (not recorded which). The V call is TRBV9, the J call TRBJ2-7, with 7 nucleotides matching TRBD2. This clonotype was sampled from a human donor with low-grade glioma or glioblastoma, undergoing nonglioma brain surgery, or in good health (not recorded which). CDR3 residues: CASSVASGIAYEQYF. The DNA of the CDR3 is TGTGCCAGCAGCGTAGCGAGCGGGATTGCCTACGAGCAGTACTTC.